This is a list of T cell receptor beta chains from one sample in a study of neoadjuvant nivolumab and ipilimumab in lung cancer. The protocol was immunoSEQ multiplex PCR, while the TCRdb copy is restricted to in-frame clones and leaves out a portion. Of 9,500 to 10,000 clones in the sample, 81% were seen once. The sequences come from peripheral blood, collected before neoadjuvant nivolumab, alone or with ipilimumab. These receptors all stem from an adult with non-small cell lung cancer. The CDR3 runs from the conserved cysteine through the conserved F or W.

>TRBV19|TRBJ2-1
CASSPGGGSSYNEQFF
>TRBV7-8|TRBJ2-7
CASSFLGGNEQYF
>TRBV5-6|TRBJ2-5
CASSLRGAGETQYF
>TRBV5-1|TRBJ2-3
CASSLGGGVGTDTQYF
>TRBV7-2|TRBJ2-1
CASSVGGATYNEQFF
>TRBV23-1|TRBJ2-7
CASSHQPSDPLEGRTLNEQYF
>TRBV6-5|TRBJ1-1
CASRAQGRNTEAFF
>TRBV5-6|TRBJ1-1
CASSLAGGGRAFF
>TRBV7-6|TRBJ2-2
CASSLWDGSTGELFF
>TRBV10-2|TRBJ2-7
CASSGQGNEQYF
>TRBV12-2|TRBJ1-2
CASRSCFRGDYGYTF
>TRBV7-5|TRBJ2-7
CVRSPVGDSGSLYEQYF
>TRBV5-8|TRBJ2-6
CASSPPAGASGANVLTF
>TRBV27|TRBJ1-2
CASSFGQRGSRGYTF
>TRBV7-2|TRBJ2-1
CASSLFTAGGGEQFF
>TRBV6-1|TRBJ2-4
CARYVRGPFAIQYF